The clone carrying this T cell receptor (beta chain) appeared many times. Its specificity is not known. The TCR library protocol was used to attach unique molecular identifiers. These identifiers were attached to individual cDNA molecules. From the 5' RACE reads, TCRdb called clonotypes with MiXCR, one entry per CDR3 protein. The sample includes about 57,000 distinct CDR3 sequences, about an eighth of them seen just once. This record comes from a study of early T cells in non-severe SARS-CoV-2 infection. As for the study in general: Sequencing was performed on bulk RNA from unsorted whole blood, leaving chains unpaired.

Points from the study as a whole: Sequences matched to VDJdb favored anti-spike CD8 responses, while private and CD4 specificities were missed.

Germline V gives CDR1 DFQATT, CDR2 SNEGSKA (reference sequence). V gave up 4 bases and J gave up 2 bases; unmatched junction bases: 7. This CDR3 region has 15 residues. The clonotype was recovered from an adult who was a healthcare worker with PCR-confirmed SARS-CoV-2 infection or an uninfected control (not recorded which). The sequencing input was whole blood. The chain links TRBV20-1 to TRBJ1-1; 10 bases align to TRBD1. The CDR3 nucleotides are TGCAGTGCTATTAGCCTGACAGGGGGCAACACTGAAGCTTTCTTT. It codes for CSAISLTGGNTEAFF.